One sample yielded the 2 T cell receptor beta chains listed below, sequenced in a study of regulatory T cells in long-lasting Graves disease. Time point in this sample: newly diagnosed GD, antithyroid drugs for less than 3 months. PBMC RNA served as the TCR library source. According to the study, TCR beta libraries were built with iRepertoire HTBI primers and CDR3-region Arm-PCR. TCRdb independently ran MiXCR on the multiplex PCR reads; one entry per CDR3 protein. The sample contains around 400,000 distinct CDR3 sequences, 15% of which appear only once. The sample here was peripheral blood mononuclear cells (PBMCs), taken at new diagnosis, from a patient treated with antithyroid drugs. These receptor sequences come from a female donor with Graves disease.

This clonotype was seen many times. The chain couples TRBV20-1 to TRBJ2-2; the D gene is possibly TRBD1 (7 bases). The V gene's germline CDR1 is DFQATT and CDR2 SNEGSKA (reference sequence). The CDR3 contains 15 residues. The V end was cut by 3 bases, the J end by 0 bases, with 11 bases between. The CDR3 coding sequence is TGCAGTGCTAGGGGAGGACAGGCGAACACCGGGGAGCTGTTTTTT. Its protein is CSARGGQANTGELFF.

There are a few counts of this clonotype. The V and J genes are TRBV29-1 and TRBJ1-1, with 10 nucleotides matching TRBD1. The CDR3 is 12 amino acids. Germline CDR1 reads SQVTM; CDR2 reads ANQGSEA. Germline trimming cut 7 bases from V and 6 bases from J; bases unmatched to any gene: 5. The CDR3 region is CSGKDRGAEAFF. The CDR3 DNA follows: TGCAGCGGGAAGGACAGGGGGGCTGAAGCTTTCTTT.